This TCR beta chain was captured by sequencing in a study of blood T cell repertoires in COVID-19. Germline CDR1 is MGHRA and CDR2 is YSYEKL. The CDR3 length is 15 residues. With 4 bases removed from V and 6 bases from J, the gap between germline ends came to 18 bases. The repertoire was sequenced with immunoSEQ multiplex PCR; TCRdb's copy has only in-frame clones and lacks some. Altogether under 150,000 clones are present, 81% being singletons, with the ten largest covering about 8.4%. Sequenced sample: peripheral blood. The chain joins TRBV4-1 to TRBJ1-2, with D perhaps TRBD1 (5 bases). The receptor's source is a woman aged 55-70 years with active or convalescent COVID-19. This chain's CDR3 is CASSPQAIGGDGYTF. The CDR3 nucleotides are TGCGCCAGCAGCCCTCAAGCAATCGGGGGGGATGGCTACACCTTC.